The rows below give T cell receptor beta chains drawn from one sample of a study of blood T cell repertoires in COVID-19. Assay used: immunoSEQ multiplex PCR; TCRdb lists only in-frame clones, some missing. The profile covers a few hundred thousand clones, with about 85% appearing a single time and under 20% taken by the ten largest. Sequencing input: PBMCs or T cells enriched from blood (not recorded which). The receptors were gathered from a middle-aged man who had recovered from COVID-19. CDR3s include the opening cysteine and the closing phenylalanine or tryptophan. The D gene is left open where the match is weak. Some rows have no size entry. The others give once, few or many, or a class for an expanded clone.

J	length	V	size	D	DNA	CDR3
TRBJ2-3	16	TRBV9	few	-	TGTGCCAGCAGCGCAACCTCTAGGAGTTTCACAGATACGCAGTATTTT	CASSATSRSFTDTQYF
TRBJ1-5	16	TRBV6-1	-	-	TGTGCCAGCAGTGAAGGGACCGGGGGTCCCGGGCAGCCCCAGCATTTT	CASSEGTGGPGQPQHF
TRBJ2-7	13	TRBV24-1	-	-	TGTGCCACCAGTGACTCTCGTTTCTTCGAGCAGTACTTC	CATSDSRFFEQYF
TRBJ1-1	14	TRBV11-2	-	-	TGTGCCAGCAGCTTGGGGGGGGGCAACACTGAAGCTTTCTTT	CASSLGGGNTEAFF
TRBJ1-2	13	TRBV19	few	-	TGTGCCACCCGGGACTACGAATTTTATGGCTACACCTTC	CATRDYEFYGYTF
TRBJ1-1	16	TRBV18	few	-	TGTGCCAGCTCACGCAGGCCCAGCACGCAGTTTCAAGAAGCTTTCTTT	CASSRRPSTQFQEAFF
TRBJ2-7	16	TRBV6-5	-	TRBD2	TGTGCCAGCAGTTACTCGGCTAGCGGGAGGGCCTACGAGCAGTACTTC	CASSYSASGRAYEQYF
TRBJ2-7	14	TRBV29-1	-	-	TGCAGCGTTGAATTGGTTAGCAGTTCCTACGAGCAGTACTTC	CSVELVSSSYEQYF
TRBJ2-2	16	TRBV29-1	-	TRBD1	TGCAGCGTTGAGGCTCCGGACAGGGCCGGCACCGGGGAGCTGTTTTTT	CSVEAPDRAGTGELFF
TRBJ2-1	14	TRBV19	-	-	TGTGCCAGTAGTAAAGGCGGGGTGAACAATGAGCAGTTCTTC	CASSKGGVNNEQFF
TRBJ2-7	15	TRBV11-3	-	TRBD2	TGTGCCAGCAGCGCACTAGCGGGAGGGTTTTACGAGCAGTACTTC	CASSALAGGFYEQYF
TRBJ2-1	16	TRBV18	-	TRBD2	TGTGCCAGCTCACCCGGAGCGGGAGTATCCTACAATGAGCAGTTCTTC	CASSPGAGVSYNEQFF
TRBJ1-5	15	TRBV6-2/TRBV6-3	few	-	TGTGCCAGCAGTTACGGGGGGATTGGCAATCAGCCCCAGCATTTT	CASSYGGIGNQPQHF
TRBJ2-3	11	TRBV11-1	-	-	TGTGCCAGCAGCACACAAGATACGCAGTATTTT	CASSTQDTQYF
TRBJ2-7	15	TRBV14	-	-	TGTGCCAGCAGCCCCCGAGCAGGGGTCATCTACGAGCAGTACTTC	CASSPRAGVIYEQYF
TRBJ2-1	15	TRBV6-2/TRBV6-3	-	TRBD2	TGTGCCAGCAGTTATAGCGGGATCTACTACAATGAGCAGTTCTTC	CASSYSGIYYNEQFF
TRBJ1-1	15	TRBV5-1	once	TRBD1	TGCGCCAGCAGCTTGGGGGACAGGGAGGGCACTGAAGCTTTCTTT	CASSLGDREGTEAFF
TRBJ1-1	14	TRBV29-1	once	-	TGCAGCGGTCAACGAGAGGGGGTTTACACTGAAGCTTTCTTT	CSGQREGVYTEAFF
TRBJ2-7	15	TRBV11-1	-	TRBD1	TGTGCCAGCAGTACCGGGACAGGATATACCTACGAGCAGTACTTC	CASSTGTGYTYEQYF
TRBJ2-7	13	TRBV4-1	-	-	TGCGCCAGCAGCCAAGAACTAGCCTACGAGCAGTACTTC	CASSQELAYEQYF
TRBJ2-1	13	TRBV5-6	-	-	TGTGCCAGCAGCTTACAGAACAACAATGAGCAGTTCTTC	CASSLQNNNEQFF
TRBJ2-1	15	TRBV28	-	TRBD1	TGTGCCAGCAGGCCCCGGGACAGGGTCTACAATGAGCAGTTCTTC	CASRPRDRVYNEQFF
TRBJ1-2	16	TRBV4-3	-	TRBD1	TGCGCCAGCAGCCAAGAAGGGGGACAGGGGAACTATGGCTACACCTTC	CASSQEGGQGNYGYTF
TRBJ2-7	15	TRBV11-1	once	TRBD1	TGTGCCAGCAGCCCTCATTCGACAGGGCGAGGCGAGCAGTACTTC	CASSPHSTGRGEQYF
TRBJ2-2	15	TRBV7-8	-	TRBD2	TGTGCCAGCATCCCCGGGGGGGGGAACACCGGGGAGCTGTTTTTT	CASIPGGGNTGELFF
TRBJ2-5	16	TRBV7-9	-	TRBD2	TGTGCCAGCAGCTTGAAGGGACTAGCGGGACAAGAGACCCAGTACTTC	CASSLKGLAGQETQYF
TRBJ1-1	14	TRBV19	-	TRBD1	TGTGCCAGTAGTATTGGGACAGTGAACACTGAAGCTTTCTTT	CASSIGTVNTEAFF
TRBJ2-5	16	TRBV19	-	TRBD1	TGTGCCAGTAGTATCTTAAGGGCAGGGGGCAGGGAGACCCAGTACTTC	CASSILRAGGRETQYF
TRBJ1-1	15	TRBV6-1	-	-	TGTGCCAGCAGTGAAGGCGCAACAGGGTACACTGAAGCTTTCTTT	CASSEGATGYTEAFF
TRBJ1-2	14	TRBV5-4	-	TRBD1	TGTGCCAGCAGCTTAGAGCAGGGACAGAACGGCTACACCTTC	CASSLEQGQNGYTF
TRBJ2-7	16	TRBV20-1	once	TRBD2	TGCAGTGCTAGTAGGACTAGCGGGACTTGGGCCTACGAGCAGTACTTC	CSASRTSGTWAYEQYF
TRBJ1-1	16	TRBV5-1	-	TRBD1	TGCGCCAGCAGCTTGGGGACAGGGTTTTTGAGCACTGAAGCTTTCTTT	CASSLGTGFLSTEAFF
TRBJ2-3	15	TRBV7-2	-	TRBD1	TGTGCCAGCAGCTTTAACAACAGGGGGGCAGATACGCAGTATTTT	CASSFNNRGADTQYF
TRBJ2-7	20	TRBV3-1/TRBV3-2	-	TRBD2	TGTGCCAGCAGCCAAGGGTTGACTTTTACTAGCGGGAGCCGATCGGGAGAGCAGTACTTC	CASSQGLTFTSGSRSGEQYF
TRBJ2-2	15	TRBV15	-	-	TGTGCCACCAGCAGAGATATAAGGGGAAACGGGGAGCTGTTTTTT	CATSRDIRGNGELFF
TRBJ2-3	13	TRBV6-4	few	-	TGTGCCAGCAGTGAGGGGGCCACAGATACGCAGTATTTT	CASSEGATDTQYF
TRBJ2-5	15	TRBV15	once	TRBD1	TGTGCCACCAGCAGAGACCTTAGGGGGCCAGAGACCCAGTACTTC	CATSRDLRGPETQYF
TRBJ2-3	17	TRBV29-1	-	-	TGCAGCGTCGTGACCGGGAACAACAGATGGGAAACAGATACGCAGTATTTT	CSVVTGNNRWETDTQYF
TRBJ2-7	15	TRBV27	-	TRBD2	TGTGCCAGCAGTTATCTGGCGGGAGGGCCTCTCGAGCAGTACTTC	CASSYLAGGPLEQYF
TRBJ1-3	18	TRBV7-8	-	-	TGTGCCAGCAGCTTAGAGGGGTGGCGTTTCTACTCTGGAAACACCATATATTTT	CASSLEGWRFYSGNTIYF
TRBJ1-5	16	TRBV23-1	many	TRBD1	TGCGCCAGCAGTCAAGGGGACAGGGGGCGCGATCAGCCCCAGCATTTT	CASSQGDRGRDQPQHF
TRBJ1-2	14	TRBV29-1	-	TRBD1	TGCAGCGTTGAATGGGGGACAGGGAACTATGGCTACACCTTC	CSVEWGTGNYGYTF
TRBJ2-5	16	TRBV27	-	TRBD2	TGTGCCAGCAGTTTCCTCGGACTAGCGGGAGTGGAGACCCAGTACTTC	CASSFLGLAGVETQYF
TRBJ1-1	13	TRBV7-3	-	TRBD1	TGTGCCAGCAGCTCTCCGGGACAGGGGACATACGTCTTT	CASSSPGQGTYVF
TRBJ1-1	15	TRBV9	-	TRBD1	TGTGCCAGCAGCTCGACGGACAGGTTGAACACTGAAGCTTTCTTT	CASSSTDRLNTEAFF
TRBJ1-3	14	TRBV6-1	few	-	TGTGCCAGCAGTGAACCGGGGGCTGGAAACACCATATATTTT	CASSEPGAGNTIYF
TRBJ2-7	15	TRBV24-1	-	TRBD2	TGTGCCACCAGTGTTAGTAGCGGGAGTGCGGCCGAGCAGTACTTC	CATSVSSGSAAEQYF
TRBJ1-1	14	TRBV19	-	-	TGTGCCAGTAGTATAGGGGCGGGGTACACTGAAGCTTTCTTT	CASSIGAGYTEAFF
TRBJ1-2	16	TRBV5-1	-	TRBD1	TGCGCCAGCAGCGGATCCGCTGGACAGGAGAGATATGGCTACACCTTC	CASSGSAGQERYGYTF
TRBJ2-4	15	TRBV6-2/TRBV6-3	-	TRBD2	TGTGCCAGCAGTTACGCGGGAGCTGGGCGCAACATTCAGTACTTC	CASSYAGAGRNIQYF
TRBJ2-2	15	TRBV5-4	once	TRBD2	TGTGCCAGCAGCTTGGGGACTAGCTACACCGGGGAGCTGTTTTTT	CASSLGTSYTGELFF
TRBJ1-5	15	TRBV2	-	-	TGTGCCAGCAGTCGCAGAGACTATAGCAATCAGCCCCAGCATTTT	CASSRRDYSNQPQHF